These T cell receptor beta chains were read from a single sample in a study of blood T cells in healthy people across ages. TCRdb called the 5' RACE reads again in MiXCR, with one record for every CDR3 protein. The sample shows some 790,000 distinct CDR3 sequences, about 30% of them seen only once. Material: blood. These receptors were collected from a woman of 80 years or more in good health. Each CDR3 is given with its conserved first and last residue. D genes are given only for firm matches. Expanded clones get a size class; other rows say once, few or many, or leave the size out.

clone_size,d_call,j_call,v_call,cdr3_nt,cdr3_aa
.,.,TRBJ2-7,TRBV11-2,TGTGCCAGCAGTGTGAAAAGCTCCTACGAGCAGTACTTC,CASSVKSSYEQYF
.,TRBD1,TRBJ2-1,TRBV7-2,TGTGCCAGCAGCCCCGACAGGACAGGGCCCTACAATGAGCAGTTCTTC,CASSPDRTGPYNEQFF
.,.,TRBJ1-2,TRBV18,TGTGCCAGCTCACCAACACAGGGCTATGGCTACACCTTC,CASSPTQGYGYTF
.,TRBD1,TRBJ2-5,TRBV30,TGTGCCTGGAGTAAGAGTAGGACAGGCCAAGAGACCCAGTACTTC,CAWSKSRTGQETQYF
many,TRBD2,TRBJ2-3,TRBV6-5,TGTGCCAGCAGTTATAGCGGGGATACGCAGTATTTT,CASSYSGDTQYF
many,TRBD1,TRBJ2-7,TRBV5-1,TGCGCCAGCAGATGGGGGACAGGGGGGAATTACGAGCAGTACTTC,CASRWGTGGNYEQYF
many,.,TRBJ2-1,TRBV20-1,TGCAGTGCTAGAGGGGGGGAGGCGAACAATGAGCAGTTCTTC,CSARGGEANNEQFF
.,.,TRBJ2-3,TRBV4-2,TGTGCCAGCAGCCAGGGTGGGGCGGGGGCGCAAAATACGCAGTATTTT,CASSQGGAGAQNTQYF
.,TRBD1,TRBJ2-7,TRBV7-7,TGTGCCAGTAGTGCCGGGACAGCGAGCTCCTACGAGCAGTACTTC,CASSAGTASSYEQYF
many,TRBD1,TRBJ1-4,TRBV6-1,TGTGCCAGCAGGCGAACTACAGGGGGCGCGGCTAATGAAAAACTGTTTTTT,CASRRTTGGAANEKLFF
.,.,TRBJ2-1,TRBV11-2,TGTGCCAGCAGCCCCACCCCAGACAATGAGCAGTTCTTC,CASSPTPDNEQFF
.,.,TRBJ1-1,TRBV7-9,TGTGCCAGCAGCTTAGCGTTAACAGGGAGTGAAGCTTTCTTT,CASSLALTGSEAFF
.,TRBD1,TRBJ2-1,TRBV18,TGTGCCAGCTCACCAATAGGGACAGGGGGAGGTGAGCAGTTCTTC,CASSPIGTGGGEQFF
many,.,TRBJ2-1,TRBV20-1,TGCAGTGCTAGAGATCGGATAAGAGGGGGTGAGCAGTTCTTC,CSARDRIRGGEQFF
.,.,TRBJ2-7,TRBV29-1,TGCAGCGTGAGGGTTAGTTACGAGCAGTACTTC,CSVRVSYEQYF
.,.,TRBJ1-2,TRBV6-2/TRBV6-3,TGTGCCAGCAGTGCTCACGAAGCTAACTATGGCTACACCTTC,CASSAHEANYGYTF
many,.,TRBJ1-1,TRBV12-3/TRBV12-4,TGTGCCAGCAGTTTCGGGGGCCTGGACACTGAAGCTTTCTTT,CASSFGGLDTEAFF
.,TRBD1,TRBJ1-2,TRBV20-1,TGCAGTGTACAGGGGGTTTTTAACTATGGCTACACCTTC,CSVQGVFNYGYTF